Here is one T cell receptor beta chain with its context. Thawed, overnight-rested PBMC were stained with GMM-loaded CD1B tetramer, viability dye and anti-CD3, then sorted. The lipid loaded on the CD1B tetramers was C32 glucose monomycolate from Rhodococcus equi. Tetramer-negative cells, roughly 97,000 per donor, were also sorted. The data are from a study of T cells in tuberculosis. Study information: The T cells targeted glucose monomycolate, a mycobacterial lipid, via CD1B.

General observations from the study: Low-affinity CD1B-GMM tetramer-binding T cells may have been missed.

The junction had 8 bases not matched to a gene; V was cut back by 5 bases and J by 6 bases. The CDR3 is made up of 14 amino acids. From germline, CDR1 is SEHNR and CDR2 FQNEAQ (reference sequence). Some clones are missing from TCRdb's copy, which holds only in-frame ones; the method was immunoSEQ multiplex PCR. The sample records 61,000 or so clones, 80% to 85% being singletons. Source material: CD1b-GMM tetramer-negative cells sorted from PBMCs. The TCR originated in an adult woman with latent tuberculosis. The chain links TRBV7-9 to TRBJ2-5; 8 positions agree with TRBD2. The CDR3 DNA sequence: TGTGCCAGCAGCCCCGGGGGGGCCCGTAAGACCCAGTACTTC. It specifies CASSPGGARKTQYF.